The sequence of this TCR beta chain was determined in a study of blood T cell repertoires in COVID-19 (TCRdb year 2020). For the study in its entirety: Samples from collaborators originated in the United States, Italy and Spain and spanned both the acute and convalescent phases of COVID-19. Sample metadata almost always included a de-identified subject ID, COVID-19 status, age in years and sex. The prospective study material was composed of cDNA or gDNA derived from T cells, B-cell-depleted T cells, or PBMCs. Subjects who had been exposed to COVID-19, were actively infected with it, or had recovered from it provided the deeply sampled blood TCRbeta repertoires that made up the dataset. A freely available public database, intended as a resource for researchers studying the immune response to SARS-CoV-2, is where the repertoires were released. Where available, HLA class I and class II types were taken from metadata supplied by the sample provider and were not determined by assay-based typing. Samples came from the ongoing ImmuneRACE study (first 160 participants) plus 1,254 subjects from 6 global collaborators.

The immunoSEQ Assay, a bias-controlled multiplex PCR, was used to amplify TCRbeta CDR3 regions from genomic DNA. The original pipeline was this. The number of nucleated cells in each sample was estimated from the amplification of reference gene primers within the assay. Sequence reads were collapsed and filtered to measure the absolute abundance of every unique TCRbeta CDR3 rearrangement. Productive Simpson clonality was computed per sample as the square root of Simpson's diversity index over productive rearrangements. Entries here come from immuneACCESS through TCRdb and include only in-frame sequences with V and J called. Some clones fail to appear in such tables; in the studies checked, an unresolved V gene covers under half of the shortfall, and the cause of the remainder is unknown. That table supplies the V and J calls and clone size; D and trimming were determined from the DNA. In all, the sample holds under 150,000 clones, and over 60% of those were seen once. In total, the top ten clones hold 9% of the sample.

On this clone: Its cognate antigen has yet to be identified. There are no base qualities to consult, and no much larger clone falls within one base.

Each collaborating institution followed its own protocols to collect whole blood in K2EDTA tubes. Collaborator samples were shipped for TCRbeta analysis as frozen whole blood, isolated PBMCs, or DNA extracted from either sample type. Trimming removed 0 bases from V and 8 bases from J, leaving 14 bases between the germline ends. The germline V gene specifies LGHNA as CDR1 and YSLEER as CDR2. Counted from cysteine to phenylalanine, this CDR3 has 15 amino acids. Of all the DNA, just the CDR3 is kept, 45 bases in frame from base 1. Beyond this particular receptor, the publication reports: The quantity of clinical and demographic metadata differed by source and by participant and was supplied without curation.

This clonotype was sampled from a woman between 50 and 59 years old with active or convalescent COVID-19. Sequences were obtained from peripheral blood. The chain joins TRBV4-3 to TRBJ2-1; too little of a D gene remains to name it. CDR3 protein: CASSQDLLSRYEQFF. The DNA sequence is TGCGCCAGCAGCCAAGATTTACTCTCTAGGTATGAGCAGTTCTTC.